The T cell receptor (beta chain) under discussion was sequenced for a study of glioma-infiltrating T cells. Germline V gene sequence: CDR1 MNHEY, CDR2 SMNVEV (reference sequence). The CDR3 length is 15 residues. TCR alpha and beta CDR3 regions were amplified from RNA using iRepertoire nested multiplex PCR. Input was about 85-400 ng of tissue mRNA or PBMC total RNA. TCRdb used MiXCR to reprocess the multiplex PCR reads, holding one entry per CDR3 protein. The repertoire holds more than 350,000 distinct CDR3 sequences, roughly 41% seen once, with around 12% in the top ten. A note on this clonotype: The junction differs from germline at one of its ends, possibly a read error.

The material sequenced was glioma tissue, nonneoplastic brain tissue, or PBMCs (not recorded which). The clonotype was recovered from a human donor with low-grade glioma or glioblastoma, undergoing nonglioma brain surgery, or in good health (not recorded which). This chain connects TRBV27 to TRBJ2-1; D remains ambiguous. Here the CDR3 reads CASSLGVSYYNEQFF. The CDR3 DNA follows: TGTGCTAGCAGTTTAGGTGTCAGCTACTACAATGAGCAGTTCTTC.